The present T cell receptor beta chain was sequenced within a study of blood T cell repertoires in COVID-19. On the study more broadly: Acute-phase and convalescent COVID-19 samples originated in the United States, Italy and Spain.

TCRdb keeps only in-frame clones here, not all; method: immunoSEQ multiplex PCR. The table has some 290,000 clones, about four fifths seen once. The CDR3 spans 16 residues. J was trimmed by 4 bases and V by 4 bases; bases with no gene match: 11. The germline V gene encodes CDR1 LGHNT and CDR2 FRNRAP. The chain employs TRBV12-5 and TRBJ1-2; TRBD1 aligns across 8 bases. Input material: peripheral blood. This clonotype was obtained from a woman aged 60 to 75 with active or convalescent COVID-19. The CDR3 nucleotides read TGTGCTAGTGGTTCCTCCCTTCAGGGGGCCTTCTATGGCTACACCTTC. Its translation is CASGSSLQGAFYGYTF.